This T cell receptor (beta chain) came from a study of blood T cells in healthy people across ages. Concerning this clonotype: Mismatch with germline at one junction end may stem from a read error.

A second PCR of 7 to 11 cycles used a sample-barcoded 5' primer and a J-beta primer mix. One entry per CDR3 protein results from TCRdb running MiXCR on the 5' RACE reads. The sample lists approximately 1,700,000 distinct CDR3 sequences, about 39% seen once, with more than 20% in the top ten. Germline V lookup: CDR1 SGHTA, CDR2 FQGTGA. This CDR3 spans 13 amino acids. The specimen was blood. The chain has TRBV7-3 and TRBJ2-2; no clear D. The receptor comes from a human donor in good health. The CDR3 region has the DNA TGTGCCGGCAGCCGACAAAACACCGGGGAGCTGTTTTTT. Translated, it gives CAGSRQNTGELFF.